A single sample gave rise to the 32 T cell receptor beta chains below, sequenced in a study of T cell responses to AZD1222 COVID-19 vaccine. Measured with immunoSEQ multiplex PCR; TCRdb has only the in-frame clones, and not every one. The sample shows around 130,000 clones, around 90% of them seen only once. The sequenced sample was peripheral blood, obtained 28 days after the second dose of the MenACWY control vaccine. The receptors were gathered from an adult who received the MenACWY meningococcal vaccine as a control.

This clone was seen only once. The V and J genes are TRBV19 and TRBJ1-1; D unclear. Germline V CDR1 and CDR2: LNHDA, SQIVND (reference sequence). V lost 4 bases, J lost 0 bases, and 6 bases lay in between. The CDR3 spans 13 residues. CDR3 loop: CASSTSVNTEAFF. In nucleotides, the CDR3 is TGTGCCAGTAGTACATCGGTGAACACTGAAGCTTTCTTT.

This clone was detected once. In DNA form, the CDR3 reads TGTGCCAGCAGCTCAACCGGGGGCCCGTACCAAGAGACCCAGTACTTC. It specifies CASSSTGGPYQETQYF. This sequence joins TRBV9 and TRBJ2-5; either TRBD1 or TRBD2 may fit D (6 bases each). The germline V and J ends were trimmed by 4 bases and 0 bases, with 16 bases remaining between them. From germline, CDR1 is SGDLS and CDR2 YYNGEE. CDR3 length: 16 amino acids. Based on the CDR3 plus reference TRBV9 and TRBJ2-5, the full variable domain is DSGVTQTPKHLITATGQRVTLRCSPRSGDLSVYWYQQSLDQGLQFLIQYYNGEERAKGNILERFSAQQFPDLHSELNLSSLELGDSALYFCASSSTGGPYQETQYFGPGTRLLVL.

V gene TRBV6-5 combines with J gene TRBJ2-2; D is perhaps TRBD1 (6 bases). Germline CDR1 MNHEY, CDR2 SVGAGI. Trimming took off 5 bases at V and 1 base at J, with 11 bases between the two ends. This CDR3 is 15 amino acids long. The CDR3 region is CASSRGTKNTGELFF. CDR3 nucleotide sequence: TGTGCCAGCAGTAGGGGGACAAAGAACACCGGGGAGCTGTTTTTT.

The rearrangement joins TRBV7-3 to TRBJ1-2, with D tentatively TRBD1 (6 bases). The V end was cut by 4 bases, the J end by 8 bases, with 14 bases between. The CDR3 totals 13 residues. Germline lookup yields CDR1 SGHTA and CDR2 FQGTGA. The CDR3 here is CASSSSGGVGYTF. CDR3 bases: TGTGCCAGCAGCTCCTCCGGGGGCGTCGGCTACACCTTC. The full variable domain, its missing parts supplied by reference TRBV7-3 and TRBJ1-2, is GAGVSQTPSNKVTEKGKYVELRCDPISGHTALYWYRQSLGQGPEFLIYFQGTGAADDSGLPNDRFFAVRPEGSVSTLKIQRTERGDSAVYLCASSSSGGVGYTFGSGTRLTVV.

CDR3 sequence reads: CASSAQGGRADTQYF. CDR3 sequence (DNA): TGTGCCAGCAGTGCACAGGGAGGAAGGGCAGATACGCAGTATTTT. V usage is TRBV25-1 and J usage is TRBJ2-3; D possibly matches TRBD1 or TRBD2 (6 bases each). CDR1 MGHDK and CDR2 SYGVNS come from the germline V gene. V gave up 4 bases and J gave up 4 bases, with 15 bases separating them. The CDR3 consists of 15 residues.

J is TRBJ1-4 and V is TRBV28; D is perhaps TRBD1 (5 bases). Germline loops: CDR1 MDHEN, CDR2 SYDVKM. The length of the CDR3 is 15 residues. Trimming shortened V by 8 bases and J by 7 bases, and 20 bases separated the two germline ends. CDR3 bases: TGTGCCAGCCATCACGCTTCTCGGGGCTTTGAAAAACTGTTTTTT. Protein sequence: CASHHASRGFEKLFF.

This clone was seen just once. This rearrangement joins TRBV18 to TRBJ2-1; the match to TRBD2 covers 8 bases. J was trimmed by 5 bases and V by 3 bases; bases with no gene match: 6. CDR1 is KGHSH and CDR2 is LQKENI in the germline V gene. The CDR3 sequence is 15 residues long. CDR3 sequence reads: CASSPFGGADNEQFF. Written as DNA, the CDR3 is TGTGCCAGCTCACCCTTCGGGGGGGCGGACAATGAGCAGTTCTTC.

This clone was recorded only once. The CDR3 is CASSHAVWETQYF. CDR3 nucleotide sequence: TGTGCCAGCAGCCATGCGGTTTGGGAGACCCAGTACTTC. The V gene is TRBV12-3 or TRBV12-4, the J gene TRBJ2-5; the D is unclear. The CDR3 has 13 residues. V dropped 6 bases and J dropped 5 bases, with 13 bases sitting between them.

The chain joins TRBV5-1 to TRBJ1-2; D not certain. The CDR3 covers 15 residues. From germline, CDR1 is SGHRS and CDR2 YFSETQ. Trimming took off 0 bases at V and 6 bases at J, with 15 bases between the two ends. The CDR3 loop reads CASSLVGSLQNGYTF. The CDR3 DNA follows: TGCGCCAGCAGCTTGGTAGGCAGCCTACAGAATGGCTACACCTTC. The variable domain in full, with the rest retrieved from reference TRBV5-1 and TRBJ1-2, is KAGVTQTPRYLIKTRGQQVTLSCSPISGHRSVSWYQQTPGQGLQFLFEYFSETQRNKGNFPGRFSGRQFSNSRSEMNVSTLELGDSALYLCASSLVGSLQNGYTFGSGTRLTVV.

The chain links TRBV6-5 to TRBJ2-1, with 9 bases identical to TRBD2. The CDR3 covers 15 residues. Per germline, CDR1 MNHEY and CDR2 SVGAGI. V lost 5 bases and J lost 6; bases outside the gene matches: 8. CDR3 nucleotide sequence: TGTGCCAGCAGTCCCCTAGCGGGATTCCCCAATGAGCAGTTCTTC. This sequence encodes CASSPLAGFPNEQFF.

The rearrangement links TRBV6-2 or TRBV6-3 to TRBJ2-3, with 7 bases fitting TRBD1. With V trimmed by 5 bases and J by 2 bases, 19 bases remained unmatched. Germline V gives CDR1 MNHEY, CDR2 SVGEGT. The CDR3 runs 19 residues. CDR3 loop: CASSGRQGLFVIDTDTQYF. CDR3 DNA: TGTGCCAGCAGTGGACGACAGGGCTTATTTGTTATTGACACAGATACGCAGTATTTT.

V gene TRBV18 combines with J gene TRBJ2-2; no clear D. CDR3 length equals 15 residues. Germline CDR1 and CDR2: KGHSH and LQKENI. The V and J ends lost 3 bases and 0 bases respectively, with 8 bases between them. Here the CDR3 reads CASSPVMSNTGELFF. In DNA form, the CDR3 reads TGTGCCAGCTCACCGGTAATGTCGAACACCGGGGAGCTGTTTTTT.

V gene TRBV6-6 combines with J gene TRBJ2-1, with D hard to call. The V end lost 5 bases, the J end lost 3 bases, and 8 bases lay between the germline ends. The CDR3 is 13 residues long. Germline CDR1 MNHNY, CDR2 SVGAGI (reference sequence). The CDR3 protein is CASSTGLYNEQFF. The CDR3 DNA is TGTGCCAGCAGTACGGGCCTCTACAATGAGCAGTTCTTC.

This sequence joins TRBV24-1 and TRBJ1-2; 7 nucleotides align to TRBD1. V shed 5 bases, J shed 4 bases, and the junction held 18 bases outside the gene matches. CDR1 KGHDR and CDR2 SFDVKD come from the germline V gene. The CDR3 sequence is 18 residues long. The CDR3 sequence: CATSGGPGSTGVFYGYTF. The CDR3 DNA is TGTGCCACCAGTGGGGGTCCTGGTAGTACAGGGGTTTTCTATGGCTACACCTTC.

The V gene is TRBV24-1, the J gene TRBJ2-5; D is undetermined. This CDR3 region has 15 residues. The V end lost 1 base, the J end lost 4 bases, and 12 bases lay between the germline ends. CDR1 and CDR2 from the germline V gene are KGHDR and SFDVKD. In DNA, the CDR3 is TGTGCCACCAGTGATTTAGGAGTGTGGGGAGAGACCCAGTACTTC. The encoded protein is CATSDLGVWGETQYF.

V gene TRBV19 combines with J gene TRBJ1-2; D perhaps matches TRBD1 (6 bases). Germline V gene sequence: CDR1 LNHDA, CDR2 SQIVND (reference sequence). Trimming shortened V by 8 bases and J by 8 bases, and 21 bases separated the two germline ends. The CDR3 loop spans 14 amino acids. CDR3 bases: TGTGCCAGTGGGCAAATACAGGGACTGACAGGCTACACCTTC. The encoded protein is CASGQIQGLTGYTF.

V gene TRBV5-1 combines with J gene TRBJ1-2, with TRBD1 identical over 11 bases. CDR1 is SGHRS and CDR2 is YFSETQ in the germline V gene. The CDR3 runs 14 residues. The trim removed 7 bases at V and 2 bases at J, leaving 4 bases unmatched. CDR3 loop: CASHGQGANYGYTF. CDR3 coding DNA: TGCGCCAGCCATGGACAGGGGGCCAACTATGGCTACACCTTC.

The rearrangement joins TRBV6-5 to TRBJ2-1, with a weak D call TRBD2 (5 bases). This CDR3 spans 16 amino acids. Germline lookup yields CDR1 MNHEY and CDR2 SVGAGI. V lost 2 bases and J 5 bases, leaving 16 bases between the germline ends. The CDR3 region is CASSYPRSGSHNEQFF. The CDR3 coding sequence is TGTGCCAGCAGTTACCCCCGTAGTGGGAGCCACAATGAGCAGTTCTTC.

This chain connects TRBV20-1 to TRBJ2-1; TRBD2 matches at 7 bases. The CDR3 runs 11 residues. The germline V gene encodes CDR1 DFQATT and CDR2 SNEGSKA (reference sequence). The CDR3 protein is CGSPSGNEQFF. CDR3 nucleotides: TGCGGATCCCCTAGCGGCAATGAGCAGTTCTTC.

CDR3 amino acids: CASSGSGGAGELFF. The CDR3 coding sequence is TGTGCCAGCAGCGGTAGCGGGGGGGCCGGGGAGCTGTTTTTT. The chain has TRBV7-2 and TRBJ2-2; 11 nucleotides line up with TRBD2. V trimming: 5 bases; J trimming: 6 bases; junction bases outside the gene matches: 2. This CDR3 region has 14 residues. Looked up from germline, CDR1 is SGHTA and CDR2 is FQGNSA.

The V and J genes are TRBV7-2 and TRBJ2-4, with a weak D call TRBD2 (6 bases). V lost 4 bases and J lost 5, with 15 bases in between. The CDR3 runs to 15 residues. From germline, CDR1 is SGHTA and CDR2 FQGNSA. The CDR3 sequence: CASSSKRRGQNIQYF. CDR3 coding DNA: TGTGCCAGCAGCTCAAAGCGGAGGGGCCAAAACATTCAGTACTTC.

This sequence joins TRBV5-1 and TRBJ2-3; 11 bases are shared with TRBD1. Germline trimming cut 4 bases from V and 4 bases from J; bases unmatched to any gene: 8. The CDR3 totals 16 residues. Germline lookup yields CDR1 SGHRS and CDR2 YFSETQ. In DNA form, the CDR3 reads TGCGCCAGCAGCGAAACCGGGACAGGGGGGGCAGATACGCAGTATTTT. This codes for CASSETGTGGADTQYF.

The gene calls are TRBV29-1 and TRBJ1-1; 7 bases are shared with TRBD1. V lost 4 bases, J lost 1 base, and 3 bases stayed unmatched. Germline V gene lookup returns CDR1 SQVTM and CDR2 ANQGSEA. The CDR3 has 13 amino acids. As DNA, the CDR3 is TGCAGCGTTGTGGGACAGTGGAACACTGAAGCTTTCTTT. Protein: CSVVGQWNTEAFF.

The V call is TRBV7-2, the J call TRBJ2-1; 10 nucleotides match TRBD1. V trimming: 5 bases; J trimming: 4 bases; junction bases outside the gene matches: 5. Germline CDR1 and CDR2: SGHTA and FQGNSA. The CDR3 has 15 residues. In nucleotides, the CDR3 is TGTGCCAGCAGCCGGGACAGGGGATCTTACAATGAGCAGTTCTTC. Its protein product is CASSRDRGSYNEQFF.

The chain recombines TRBV21-1 with TRBJ2-2. TRBV21-1 is described as a pseudogene. This CDR3 has 16 amino acids. CDR3: CASSKKVKLNTGELFF. The CDR3 DNA sequence: TGTGCCAGCAGCAAAAAGGTGAAGCTGAACACCGGGGAGCTGTTTTTT.

The chain is built from TRBV27 and TRBJ1-3, with D unclear. Trimming took 8 bases from V and 2 from J, leaving 10 bases between them. Germline CDR1 and CDR2: MNHEY and SMNVEV (reference sequence). This CDR3 is 13 amino acids long. DNA of the CDR3: TGTGCCAGCGGGGTCAGTGCTGGAAACACCATATATTTT. Encoded protein: CASGVSAGNTIYF.

V usage is TRBV2 and J usage is TRBJ2-1; a possible D gene is TRBD1 (6 bases). This CDR3 has 15 amino acids. Trimming removed 2 bases at V and 5 bases at J, with 13 bases between. Germline loops: CDR1 SNHLY, CDR2 FYNNEI. CDR3 sequence (DNA): TGTGCCAGCAGTGAACGGGACATCGTCAACAATGAGCAGTTCTTC. Translating it yields CASSERDIVNNEQFF.

The chain recombines TRBV13 with TRBJ2-1; D could derive from TRBD1 or TRBD2 (5 bases each). CDR1 and CDR2 (germline): PRHDT, FYEKMQ (reference sequence). Between the trimmed V and J ends, which lost 5 bases and 0 bases, there was a span of 23 bases. CDR3 length: 19 residues. CDR3 sequence (DNA): TGTGCCAGCAGCCCCCTCGGGCTATTGGGGACGGGCTCCTACAATGAGCAGTTCTTC. Amino acid sequence: CASSPLGLLGTGSYNEQFF.

Written as DNA, the CDR3 is TGTGCCAGTAGTATAGAGGATAGCAATCAGCCCCAGCATTTT. Protein product: CASSIEDSNQPQHF. The rearrangement joins TRBV19 to TRBJ1-5; D gene unclear. The ends were cut back, 0 bases at V and 0 bases at J, with 3 bases in the middle. The CDR3 is made up of 14 amino acids. CDR1 is LNHDA and CDR2 is SQIVND in the germline V gene (reference sequence).

CDR3 protein: CASSPHLESFPTRGDQYF. CDR3 DNA: TGCGCCAGCAGCCCCCACTTAGAATCGTTTCCGACCAGGGGGGACCAGTACTTC. The V gene is TRBV5-1, the J gene TRBJ2-5; D perhaps matches TRBD1 (7 bases). Germline V gene data show CDR1 as SGHRS and CDR2 as YFSETQ. The CDR3 extends over 18 amino acids. V was clipped by 4 bases and J by 10 bases, with 32 bases between them.

The chain carries TRBV29-1 and TRBJ2-1; no clear D gene. Trimming removed 3 bases at V and 2 bases at J, with 8 bases between. The CDR3 runs 13 residues. Germline CDR1 SQVTM, CDR2 ANQGSEA. Here the CDR3 reads CSVDVAPYNEQFF. CDR3 bases: TGCAGCGTTGACGTCGCCCCCTACAATGAGCAGTTCTTC.

The chain couples TRBV28 to TRBJ2-1, with D possibly being TRBD1 (5 bases). CDR1 is MDHEN and CDR2 is SYDVKM in the germline V gene. The V gene lost 6 bases and the J gene lost 12 bases, with 15 bases spanning the gap. CDR3 size: 12 residues. CDR3 nucleotide sequence: TGTGCCAGCAGAACTTGGGGAAGGGGGCAGTTCTTC. Encoded protein: CASRTWGRGQFF. Complete variable domain (other parts from reference TRBV28 and TRBJ2-1): DVKVTQSSRYLVKRTGEKVFLECVQDMDHENMFWYRQDPGLGLRLIYFSYDVKMKEKGDIPEGYSVSREKKERFSLILESASTNQTSMYLCASRTWGRGQFFGPGTRLTVL.